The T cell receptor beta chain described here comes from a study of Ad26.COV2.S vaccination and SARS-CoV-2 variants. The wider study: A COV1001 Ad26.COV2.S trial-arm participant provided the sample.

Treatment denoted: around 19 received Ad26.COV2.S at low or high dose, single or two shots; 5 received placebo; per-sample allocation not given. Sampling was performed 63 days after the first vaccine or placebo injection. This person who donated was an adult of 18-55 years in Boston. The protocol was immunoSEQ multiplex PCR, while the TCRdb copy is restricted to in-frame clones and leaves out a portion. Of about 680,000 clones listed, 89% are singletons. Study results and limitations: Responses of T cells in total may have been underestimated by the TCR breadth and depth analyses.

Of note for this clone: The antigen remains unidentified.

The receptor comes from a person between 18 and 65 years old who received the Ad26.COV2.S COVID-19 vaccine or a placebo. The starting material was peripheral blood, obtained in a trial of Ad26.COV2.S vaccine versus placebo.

This CDR3 reads CASSPYRGETQYF. CDR3 in DNA: TGTGCCAGCAGCCCCTACAGGGGAGAGACCCAGTACTTC. The chain joins TRBV7-3 to TRBJ2-5, with 7 bases matching TRBD1. The germline V gene has CDR1 SGHTA and CDR2 FQGTGA. The CDR3 runs to 13 residues. J gave up 4 bases and V 5 bases, and 4 bases lay outside the gene matches.